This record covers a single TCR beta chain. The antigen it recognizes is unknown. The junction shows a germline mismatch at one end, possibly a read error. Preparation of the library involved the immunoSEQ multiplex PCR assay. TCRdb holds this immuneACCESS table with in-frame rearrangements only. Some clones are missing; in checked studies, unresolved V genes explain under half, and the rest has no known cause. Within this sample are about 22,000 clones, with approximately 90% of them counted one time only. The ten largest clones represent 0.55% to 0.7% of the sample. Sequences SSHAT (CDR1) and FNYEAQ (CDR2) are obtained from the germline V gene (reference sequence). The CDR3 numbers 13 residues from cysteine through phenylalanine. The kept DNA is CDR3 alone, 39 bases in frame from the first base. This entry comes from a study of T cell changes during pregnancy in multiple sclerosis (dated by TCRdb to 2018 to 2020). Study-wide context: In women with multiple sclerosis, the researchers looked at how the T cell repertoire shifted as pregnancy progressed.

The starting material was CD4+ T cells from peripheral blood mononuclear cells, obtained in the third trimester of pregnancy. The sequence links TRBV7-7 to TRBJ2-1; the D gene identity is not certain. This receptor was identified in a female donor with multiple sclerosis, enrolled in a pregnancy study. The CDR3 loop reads CASSLVDLAEQFF. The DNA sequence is TGTGCTAGCAGCTTAGTCGACTTAGCTGAGCAGTTCTTC.